These 29 T cell receptor beta chains were all obtained from the same sample, sequenced in a study of blood T cell repertoires in COVID-19. Using immunoSEQ multiplex PCR, the repertoire was profiled, and TCRdb retains in-frame clones only, with some absent. The sample has about 260,000 clones, about 88% seen once; the top ten hold roughly 2%. Input material: peripheral blood. These receptors were taken from a man aged 25-40 years with active or convalescent COVID-19.

This chain uses TRBV5-4 with TRBJ1-1; possible D gene TRBD1, 5 bases. Germline values: CDR1 SGHNT, CDR2 YYREEE (reference sequence). The length of the CDR3 is 14 residues. Deletions cut 2 bases from V and 5 bases from J, with 13 bases between. In DNA, the CDR3 is TGTGCCAGCAGCTTTTTGGGGGAGGGAACTGAAGCTTTCTTT. Protein: CASSFLGEGTEAFF.

This clone was seen just once. This chain links TRBV5-1 with TRBJ1-1; D uncertain. Germline CDR1 is SGHRS and CDR2 is YFSETQ. Between the trimmed V and J ends, which lost 1 base and 0 bases, there was a span of 7 bases. The CDR3 is 14 amino acids. The DNA for the CDR3 is TGCGCCAGCAGCTTGACAGTTATGAACACTGAAGCTTTCTTT. It specifies CASSLTVMNTEAFF.

The gene calls are TRBV3-1 (or the pseudogene TRBV3-2) and TRBJ2-3, with 10 bases identical to TRBD2. J was trimmed by 3 bases and V by 8 bases; bases with no gene match: 8. The germline CDR1 and CDR2 sequences are LGHDT and YNNKEL (reference sequence). CDR3 length: 15 amino acids. The chain's CDR3 is CASWSGGAGTDTQYF. Here the CDR3 DNA reads TGTGCCAGCTGGAGCGGGGGGGCTGGGACAGATACGCAGTATTTT.

Note on this clone: Distinct nucleotide sequences in the sample also encode this CDR3. The V and J genes are TRBV9 and TRBJ2-3; possibly TRBD2 for D (5 bases). Trimming left V 2 bases short and J 2 bases short, with 6 bases between. Per the germline V gene, CDR1 is SGDLS and CDR2 is YYNGEE. This CDR3 contains 13 residues. CDR3 DNA sequence: TGTGCCAGCAGCGTCGACTACACAGATACGCAGTATTTT. This translates into CASSVDYTDTQYF. Full variable domain (outside the CDR3, taken from reference TRBV9 and TRBJ2-3): DSGVTQTPKHLITATGQRVTLRCSPRSGDLSVYWYQQSLDQGLQFLIQYYNGEERAKGNILERFSAQQFPDLHSELNLSSLELGDSALYFCASSVDYTDTQYFGPGTRLTVL.

This chain connects TRBV25-1 to TRBJ2-1; D perhaps matches TRBD1 (6 bases). There are 15 residues in the CDR3. V was shortened by 4 bases and J by 0 bases, with 10 bases between the two germline ends. Germline CDR1 MGHDK, CDR2 SYGVNS. The CDR3, as DNA: TGTGCCAGCAGTGCGAGGGGGAGCTCCTACAATGAGCAGTTCTTC. This sequence encodes CASSARGSSYNEQFF.

The chain uses TRBV9 and TRBJ2-7, with 11 nucleotides matching TRBD1. V was pared by 3 bases and J by 3 bases, with 2 bases of the junction left unmatched. The CDR3 runs 14 residues. CDR1 and CDR2 from the germline V gene are SGDLS and YYNGEE. In DNA, the CDR3 is TGTGCCAGCAGCGCGGGACAGGGGGGCTACGAGCAGTACTTC. It is translated as CASSAGQGGYEQYF.

This chain's CDR3 is CASSQRGLGTNEQFF. The CDR3 DNA reads as TGCGCCAGCAGCCAAAGGGGACTGGGGACGAATGAGCAGTTCTTC. The J gene is TRBJ2-1, the V gene TRBV4-3; D might be TRBD2 (6 bases). The germline V gene encodes CDR1 LGHNA and CDR2 YSLEER. V was cut by 2 bases and J by 7 bases, with 15 bases left in between. CDR3 length: 15 amino acids.

This chain joins TRBV24-1 and TRBJ1-6; D remains ambiguous. The CDR3 totals 14 residues. From germline, CDR1 is KGHDR and CDR2 SFDVKD. The germline V and J ends were trimmed by 9 bases and 9 bases, with 17 bases remaining between them. CDR3: CATSLEEEPSPLHF. Here the CDR3 DNA reads TGTGCCACCTCTCTTGAGGAGGAGCCTTCACCCCTCCACTTT.

For the CDR3, the DNA is TGTGCCAGCAGTGAACTCGGAGATACGCAGTATTTT. It is translated as CASSELGDTQYF. V and J are TRBV6-1 and TRBJ2-3; D not certain. The CDR3 loop spans 12 amino acids. The germline V gene encodes CDR1 MNHNS and CDR2 SASEGT. V lost 2 bases to trimming and J lost 5 bases, with 5 bases between them.

The chain employs TRBV18 and TRBJ1-1; no firm D call. CDR1 KGHSH and CDR2 LQKENI come from the germline V gene. The CDR3 is 16 amino acids. V lost 4 bases, J lost 6 bases, and 21 bases lay in between. In DNA form, the CDR3 reads TGTGCCAGCTCACTTACCAAGGGCGGGAAGGCTGCTGAAGCTTTCTTT. Amino acids: CASSLTKGGKAAEAFF.

V gene TRBV4-1 combines with J gene TRBJ1-4, with D unresolved. The germline V and J ends were trimmed by 5 bases and 8 bases, with 9 bases remaining between them. The length of the CDR3 is 12 residues. The germline CDR1 and CDR2 sequences are MGHRA and YSYEKL. As DNA, the CDR3 is TGCGCCAGCAGCGTAAGCGGGGAAAAACTGTTTTTT. It codes for CASSVSGEKLFF.

The rearrangement links TRBV10-3 to TRBJ2-3, with 11 bases lining up with TRBD2. The CDR3 runs 17 residues. The germline CDR1 and CDR2 sequences are ENHRY and SYGVKD. J was trimmed by 0 bases and V by 11 bases; bases with no gene match: 13. Written as DNA, the CDR3 is TGTGCCTCCCCCACTAGCGGGGGCACTTCTAGCACAGATACGCAGTATTTT. It translates to CASPTSGGTSSTDTQYF.

The chain uses TRBV19 and TRBJ1-5; D perhaps matches TRBD1 (5 bases). V lost 3 bases to trimming and J lost 3 bases, with 15 bases between them. The germline CDR1 and CDR2 sequences are LNHDA and SQIVND (reference sequence). CDR3 length: 16 amino acids. CDR3: CASSIMGRENNQPQHF. The DNA of the CDR3 is TGTGCCAGTAGTATTATGGGCAGGGAAAACAATCAGCCCCAGCATTTT.

This chain connects TRBV11-2 to TRBJ1-3; TRBD1 aligns across 9 bases. Germline loops: CDR1 SGHAT, CDR2 FQNNGV. The CDR3 sequence is 17 residues long. J was trimmed by 3 bases and V by 0 bases; bases with no gene match: 6. This CDR3 reads CASSLETGGLLGNTIYF. Written as DNA, the CDR3 is TGTGCCAGCAGCTTAGAGACAGGGGGTCTGCTTGGAAACACCATATATTTT.

In this sample, this clone turned up once. The chain is built from TRBV4-2 and TRBJ2-5; D unclear. Germline V CDR1 and CDR2: LGHNA, YNFKEQ. Trimming shortened V by 0 bases and J by 0 bases, and 8 bases separated the two germline ends. The CDR3 spans 15 residues. The CDR3 here is CASSQDGRNQETQYF. Here the CDR3 DNA reads TGTGCCAGCAGCCAAGACGGCAGGAACCAAGAGACCCAGTACTTC.

This CDR3 is CASSQGTPEVGSYNEQFF. The CDR3 nucleotides are TGTGCCAGCAGCCAAGGGACTCCTGAGGTCGGCTCCTACAATGAGCAGTTCTTC. The V gene is TRBV14, the J gene TRBJ2-1, with D possibly TRBD2 on 5 matching bases. The V end was cut by 1 base, the J end by 0 bases, with 16 bases between. CDR3 length: 18 amino acids. CDR1 SGHDN and CDR2 FVKESK come from the germline V gene.

This chain uses TRBV19 with TRBJ2-3; the D gene is possibly TRBD2 (6 bases). This CDR3 contains 16 residues. The germline gives CDR1 LNHDA, CDR2 SQIVND (reference sequence). The V end lost 5 bases, the J end lost 2 bases, and 17 bases lay between the germline ends. CDR3 amino acids: CASSRRGAAPTDTQYF. As DNA, the CDR3 is TGTGCCAGTAGTCGGAGGGGCGCCGCCCCCACAGATACGCAGTATTTT.

V is TRBV19 and J is TRBJ2-3; 11 bases map to TRBD2. The germline V gene encodes CDR1 LNHDA and CDR2 SQIVND (reference sequence). The J segment lost 4 bases and the V segment lost 4 bases, leaving 10 bases of the junction unmatched. The CDR3 runs to 17 residues. The chain's CDR3 is CASSTPSGGTHPDTQYF. CDR3 sequence (DNA): TGTGCCAGTAGTACGCCTAGCGGGGGGACCCACCCAGATACGCAGTATTTT.

The CDR3 sequence is CASSFLVNEQFF. The CDR3, as DNA: TGTGCCAGCAGCTTTCTAGTCAATGAGCAGTTCTTC. The gene calls are TRBV7-9 and TRBJ2-1; D gene uncertain. Per germline, CDR1 SEHNR and CDR2 FQNEAQ (reference sequence). V was clipped by 3 bases and J by 6 bases, with 6 bases between them. The CDR3 loop spans 12 amino acids.

The chain combines TRBV5-5 with TRBJ2-7, with TRBD1 as a possible D gene (11 bases). V dropped 5 bases and J dropped 2 bases, with 23 bases sitting between them. The CDR3 is made up of 17 amino acids. Germline CDR1 SGHKS, CDR2 YYEKEE (reference sequence). CDR3 sequence: CASRGQGGAGGAYEQYF. CDR3 sequence (DNA): TGTGCCAGCAGGGGACAGGGGGGAGCGGGAGGGGCCTACGAGCAGTACTTC. Full variable domain (remainder filled in from reference TRBV5-5 and TRBJ2-7): DAGVTQSPTHLIKTRGQQVTLRCSPISGHKSVSWYQQVLGQGPQFIFQYYEKEERGRGNFPDRFSARQFPNYSSELNVNALLLGDSALYLCASRGQGGAGGAYEQYFGPGTRLTVT.

J is TRBJ1-1 and V is TRBV7-8, with 8 bases aligning to TRBD1. Germline V lookup: CDR1 SGHVS, CDR2 FQNEAQ. This CDR3 has 14 amino acids. The V segment lost 1 base and the J segment 8 bases; nucleotides outside the gene matches: 6. CDR3 sequence reads: CASSLVIRGPEAFF. CDR3 nucleotides: TGTGCCAGCAGCTTAGTAATCAGGGGGCCCGAAGCTTTCTTT.

This clone was detected only a few times. This rearrangement joins TRBV7-2 to TRBJ1-3, with D possibly TRBD1 on 6 matching bases. The germline V and J ends were trimmed by 5 bases and 0 bases, with 8 bases remaining between them. CDR3 length: 14 amino acids. Germline V gene data show CDR1 as SGHTA and CDR2 as FQGNSA. The CDR3 bases are TGTGCCAGCAGCAGGACAGTCTCTGGAAACACCATATATTTT. This gives the protein CASSRTVSGNTIYF.

This chain links TRBV7-9 with TRBJ1-2; unclear D gene. The CDR3 has 14 residues. Germline V gives CDR1 SEHNR, CDR2 FQNEAQ (reference sequence). The ends were cut back, 5 bases at V and 2 bases at J, with 12 bases in the middle. This CDR3 is CASSRPTENYGYTF. CDR3 in DNA: TGTGCCAGCAGCCGCCCGACGGAGAACTATGGCTACACCTTC. Supplemented by reference TRBV7-9 and TRBJ1-2, the full variable domain reads DTGVSQNPRHKITKRGQNVTFRCDPISEHNRLYWYRQTLGQGPEFLTYFQNEAQLEKSRLLSDRFSAERPKGSFSTLEIQRTEQGDSAMYLCASSRPTENYGYTFGSGTRLTVV.

This sequence joins TRBV7-9 and TRBJ1-1, with D possibly being TRBD1 (6 bases). CDR1 SEHNR and CDR2 FQNEAQ come from the germline V gene (reference sequence). This CDR3 is built from 12 residues. Trimming pared 7 bases from V and 12 bases from J, leaving 18 bases between. CDR3 loop: CASISGGRGTFF. In DNA form, the CDR3 reads TGTGCCAGCATCAGCGGAGGCAGGGGAACTTTCTTT.

V and J are TRBV7-2 and TRBJ2-1; D unresolved. The germline CDR1 and CDR2 sequences are SGHTA and FQGNSA. The CDR3 has 14 residues. V was shortened by 3 bases and J by 2 bases, with 8 bases between the two germline ends. The CDR3 region has the DNA TGTGCCAGCAGCTTCCGACAAACCTACAATGAGCAGTTCTTC. It encodes CASSFRQTYNEQFF.

The V call is TRBV2, the J call TRBJ2-7; D remains ambiguous. The CDR3 has 12 amino acids. From germline, CDR1 is SNHLY and CDR2 FYNNEI. V shed 1 base and J shed 3 bases, with 4 bases lying between them. In DNA, the CDR3 is TGTGCCAGCAGTGAAGTGCGCTACGAGCAGTACTTC. Protein: CASSEVRYEQYF. The variable domain in full, with the rest retrieved from reference TRBV2 and TRBJ2-7, is EPEVTQTPSHQVTQMGQEVILRCVPISNHLYFYWYRQILGQKVEFLVSFYNNEISEKSEIFDDQFSVERPDGSNFTLKIRSTKLEDSAMYFCASSEVRYEQYFGPGTRLTVT.

This chain uses TRBV10-1 with TRBJ1-1, with 7 bases that match TRBD1. Germline CDR1 is WNHNN and CDR2 is SYGVQD (reference sequence). V lost 4 bases to trimming and J lost 6 bases; unmatched junction nucleotides: 5. The CDR3 extends over 13 amino acids. In nucleotides, the CDR3 is TGCGCCAGCAGTGGGAACAGGGGTGCTGAAGCTTTCTTT. This gives the protein CASSGNRGAEAFF.

The chain joins TRBV6-2 or TRBV6-3 to TRBJ1-1, with D hard to call. Trimming stripped 2 bases from V and 7 bases from J, with 14 bases between. This CDR3 has 14 amino acids. Germline values: CDR1 MNHEY, CDR2 SVGEGT. Written as DNA, the CDR3 is TGTGCCAGCAGTTACGGGGAAGGACTTTATGAAGCTTTCTTT. It specifies CASSYGEGLYEAFF.

This chain connects TRBV18 to TRBJ2-5; TRBD2 agrees at 7 bases. There are 14 residues in the CDR3. Germline V lookup: CDR1 KGHSH, CDR2 LQKENI. V lost 3 bases to trimming and J lost 3 bases; unmatched junction nucleotides: 4. This CDR3 is CASSPMGREETQYF. CDR3 DNA: TGTGCCAGCTCACCGATGGGGAGGGAAGAGACCCAGTACTTC.